One sample yielded the 32 T cell receptor beta chains listed below, sequenced in a study of shared clonotypes between healthy human individuals. The data were produced by immunoSEQ multiplex PCR, yet TCRdb's version contains in-frame clones alone and is incomplete. The table includes 2,100,000 or so clones, 90% to 96% detected once. The specimen sequenced was naive CD4+ T cells sorted from blood. Stated subset: CD45RA+ positively selected. These receptors all come from a man aged 18-30 years in good health.

The chain employs TRBV7-2 and TRBJ2-1, with 8 bases fitting TRBD1. The CDR3 is made up of 15 amino acids. The V gene end was trimmed by 5 bases and the J gene end by 3 bases; junction bases not matched to a gene: 6. Germline-derived CDR1 and CDR2 are SGHTA and FQGNSA. The CDR3 DNA reads as TGTGCCAGCAGCCAACTAGACAGGGGCTACAATGAGCAGTTCTTC. This translates into CASSQLDRGYNEQFF.

The gene calls are TRBV27 and TRBJ2-3, with TRBD1 matching over 8 bases. Germline CDR1 reads MNHEY; CDR2 reads SMNVEV (reference sequence). V gave up 5 bases and J gave up 9 bases; unmatched junction bases: 10. The CDR3 sequence is 14 residues long. The CDR3 loop reads CASSPHGQGSTQYF. CDR3 nucleotide sequence: TGTGCCAGCAGTCCACACGGACAGGGAAGCACGCAGTATTTT.

The rearrangement links TRBV5-1 to TRBJ2-5, with 11 nucleotides matching TRBD2. V gave up 4 bases and J gave up 0 bases; unmatched junction bases: 2. CDR1 is SGHRS, CDR2 YFSETQ, per germline. The CDR3 runs 15 residues. CDR3 sequence: CASSRGLADQETQYF. The CDR3 DNA is TGCGCCAGCAGCCGGGGACTAGCGGACCAAGAGACCCAGTACTTC.

The J gene is TRBJ1-1, the V gene TRBV28; TRBD1 is a possible D gene (5 bases). CDR1 is MDHEN and CDR2 is SYDVKM in the germline V gene. Trimming shortened V by 7 bases and J by 11 bases, and 14 bases separated the two germline ends. The CDR3 spans 11 residues. This CDR3 is CASTKGRDAFF. The CDR3 nucleotides are TGTGCCAGCACCAAAGGGAGGGACGCTTTCTTT. The full variable domain, with the rest looked up from reference TRBV28 and TRBJ1-1, is DVKVTQSSRYLVKRTGEKVFLECVQDMDHENMFWYRQDPGLGLRLIYFSYDVKMKEKGDIPEGYSVSREKKERFSLILESASTNQTSMYLCASTKGRDAFFGQGTRLTVV.

V gene TRBV19 combines with J gene TRBJ2-2, with a tentative D call TRBD1 (5 bases). The germline gives CDR1 LNHDA, CDR2 SQIVND (reference sequence). Trimming removed 3 bases from V and 8 bases from J, with 16 bases in between. The CDR3 is 15 amino acids. In DNA, the CDR3 is TGTGCCAGTAGTATCCAGGGATCCTTGGGGGGGGAGCTGTTTTTT. Translating gives CASSIQGSLGGELFF.

The chain employs TRBV5-6 and TRBJ2-7; TRBD2 is a possible D gene (5 bases). With 0 bases removed from V and 1 base from J, the gap between germline ends came to 14 bases. This CDR3 comprises 16 residues. Germline loops: CDR1 SGHDT, CDR2 YYEEEE. Here the CDR3 DNA reads TGTGCCAGCAGCTTGGTTCCTAGCACACCTTCCTACGAGCAGTACTTC. Protein sequence: CASSLVPSTPSYEQYF.

V and J are TRBV7-2 and TRBJ2-7; D gene uncertain. This CDR3 has 16 residues. V lost 3 bases, J lost 5 bases, and 20 bases lay in between. From germline, CDR1 is SGHTA and CDR2 FQGNSA. The CDR3 loop reads CASSFNLLGTANEQYF. CDR3 nucleotides: TGTGCCAGCAGCTTTAACTTGCTGGGTACGGCCAACGAGCAGTACTTC.

The count of this clone is one. V and J are TRBV7-9 and TRBJ2-5; 10 bases agree with TRBD2. There are 14 residues in the CDR3. V trimming: 5 bases; J trimming: 7 bases; junction bases outside the gene matches: 7. Per germline, CDR1 SEHNR and CDR2 FQNEAQ (reference sequence). The CDR3 loop reads CASSLGLADPTQYF. CDR3 coding DNA: TGTGCCAGCAGCCTCGGACTAGCGGACCCGACCCAGTACTTC.

V and J are TRBV9 and TRBJ2-1, with no clear D. Germline V gene sequence: CDR1 SGDLS, CDR2 YYNGEE. There are 15 residues in the CDR3. V shed 0 bases and J shed 2 bases, with 9 bases lying between them. CDR3 sequence: CASSVVGNPYNEQFF. The CDR3 bases are TGTGCCAGCAGCGTAGTAGGGAATCCCTACAATGAGCAGTTCTTC.

The rearrangement links TRBV7-3 to TRBJ1-5; D not resolved. Germline loops: CDR1 SGHTA, CDR2 FQGTGA. The CDR3 length is 13 residues. Trimming shortened V by 1 base and J by 9 bases, and 10 bases separated the two germline ends. The CDR3: CASSLIWGSPQHF. The CDR3 DNA reads as TGTGCCAGCAGCTTAATCTGGGGATCGCCCCAGCATTTT.

The chain is built from TRBV4-3 and TRBJ2-3; D not resolved. Germline assignment: CDR1 LGHNA and CDR2 YSLEER. The CDR3 contains 14 residues. Trimming removed 1 base from V and 1 base from J, with 6 bases in between. The CDR3 DNA reads TGCGCCAGCAGCCAAGGACATGGCACAGATACGCAGTATTTT. It encodes CASSQGHGTDTQYF.

The genes are TRBV7-6 and TRBJ2-3; 7 bases agree with TRBD1. There are 15 residues in the CDR3. CDR1 and CDR2 (germline): SGHVS, FNYEAQ. V was pared by 1 base and J by 5 bases, with 6 bases of the junction left unmatched. For the CDR3, the DNA is TGTGCCAGCAGCTTAGAAGGGGGCGCGGGAGATACGCAGTATTTT. It codes for CASSLEGGAGDTQYF.

This clone was seen once. The chain joins TRBV30 to TRBJ2-2; D uncertain. Trimming removed 2 bases at V and 6 bases at J, with 7 bases between. The germline gives CDR1 GTSNPN, CDR2 SVGIG (reference sequence). This CDR3 has 12 residues. The CDR3 DNA is TGTGCCTGGAGTCTGGGCCCCGGGGAGCTGTTTTTT. Protein: CAWSLGPGELFF.

Regarding this clone: At the DNA level, this CDR3 is encoded by other sequences in the same sample as well. V and J are TRBV30 and TRBJ1-6, with 9 bases aligning to TRBD1. With V trimmed by 5 bases and J by 7 bases, 3 bases remained unmatched. Germline V gene data show CDR1 as GTSNPN and CDR2 as SVGIG (reference sequence). The length of the CDR3 is 13 residues. The CDR3 region has the DNA TGTGCCTGGGCCGGGACAGGGAATTCACCCCTCCACTTT. It codes for CAWAGTGNSPLHF.

This CDR3 is CASSPNVQGKDTEAFF. The CDR3 DNA follows: TGCGCCAGCAGCCCGAACGTACAGGGGAAAGACACTGAAGCTTTCTTT. The rearrangement uses TRBV5-1 and TRBJ1-1, with 7 bases fitting TRBD1. This CDR3 has 16 residues. From germline, CDR1 is SGHRS and CDR2 YFSETQ. V was pared by 4 bases and J by 3 bases, with 12 bases of the junction left unmatched.

The chain links TRBV7-8 to TRBJ2-6; D gene unclear. CDR3 length: 18 amino acids. Per the germline V gene, CDR1 is SGHVS and CDR2 is FQNEAQ. Trimming took off 2 bases at V and 0 bases at J, with 14 bases between the two ends. This CDR3 is CASSLSHLLSSGANVLTF. In DNA, the CDR3 is TGTGCCAGCAGCTTAAGTCACCTACTCAGCTCTGGGGCCAACGTCCTGACTTTC. Together with reference TRBV7-8 and TRBJ2-6, the CDR3 gives the full variable domain: GAGVSQSPRYKVAKRGQDVALRCDPISGHVSLFWYQQALGQGPEFLTYFQNEAQLDKSGLPSDRFFAERPEGSVSTLKIQRTQQEDSAVYLCASSLSHLLSSGANVLTFGAGSRLTVL.

V usage is TRBV7-8 and J usage is TRBJ1-3; possibly TRBD1 for D (5 bases). V was cut by 5 bases and J by 3 bases, with 17 bases left in between. The germline CDR1 and CDR2 sequences are SGHVS and FQNEAQ. This CDR3 contains 16 residues. CDR3 protein: CASSIISGTLGNTIYF. As DNA, the CDR3 is TGTGCCAGCAGCATCATTTCCGGGACTCTTGGAAACACCATATATTTT.

J is TRBJ2-3 and V is TRBV5-1; tentatively, D is TRBD1 or TRBD2 (5 bases each). V lost 3 bases and J 0 bases, leaving 14 bases between the germline ends. Germline values: CDR1 SGHRS, CDR2 YFSETQ. The CDR3 has 16 amino acids. In DNA form, the CDR3 reads TGCGCCAGCAGCTGGGGACGGCCGTCTAGCACAGATACGCAGTATTTT. Translating gives CASSWGRPSSTDTQYF.

The chain carries TRBV25-1 and TRBJ1-2; 7 nucleotides match TRBD1. This CDR3 region has 17 residues. Germline CDR1 reads MGHDK; CDR2 reads SYGVNS. With V trimmed by 1 base and J by 0 bases, 8 bases remained unmatched. CDR3 DNA sequence: TGTGCCAGCAGTGAATGGGGGACAGACCGCTCTAACTATGGCTACACCTTC. The encoded protein is CASSEWGTDRSNYGYTF.

V usage is TRBV11-1 and J usage is TRBJ2-2, with D unresolved. Germline lookup yields CDR1 SGHAT and CDR2 FQDESV (reference sequence). V dropped 3 bases and J dropped 2 bases, with 7 bases sitting between them. This CDR3 region has 14 residues. The CDR3 DNA is TGTGCCAGCAGCTTCGCCCGAAACACCGGGGAGCTGTTTTTT. This sequence encodes CASSFARNTGELFF.

The genes are TRBV4-1 and TRBJ1-4, with D possibly matching TRBD1 (5 bases). This CDR3 has 15 amino acids. Per germline, CDR1 MGHRA and CDR2 YSYEKL. V was cut by 4 bases and J by 5 bases, with 14 bases left in between. The DNA of the CDR3 is TGCGCCAGCAGCCGGCCCGGGACTGAGAATGAAAAACTGTTTTTT. This sequence encodes CASSRPGTENEKLFF.

The chain has TRBV19 and TRBJ2-2; no clear D. Germline loops: CDR1 LNHDA, CDR2 SQIVND (reference sequence). CDR3 length equals 15 residues. Trimming stripped 1 base from V and 9 bases from J, with 15 bases between. DNA for the CDR3: TGTGCCAGTAGTATAGGTTTCTCTGGTGGCAGGGAGCTGTTTTTT. Protein: CASSIGFSGGRELFF.

In this sample, this clone turned up a few times. Other DNA variants within this sample encode the same CDR3. The DNA for the CDR3 is TGTGCCTGGAGTGTTGGGCCACTGAATCAGCCCCAGCATTTT. As protein: CAWSVGPLNQPQHF. The chain links TRBV30 to TRBJ1-5; D is undetermined. This CDR3 is 14 amino acids long. V was pared by 0 bases and J by 4 bases, with 10 bases between. Germline CDR1 is GTSNPN and CDR2 is SVGIG (reference sequence).

The J gene is TRBJ1-1, the V gene TRBV30; tentatively, D is TRBD1 (5 bases). The V end lost 0 bases, the J end lost 3 bases, and 17 bases lay between the germline ends. Germline CDR1 GTSNPN, CDR2 SVGIG (reference sequence). CDR3 length: 16 amino acids. The CDR3 bases are TGTGCCTGGAGTGTATCCCGGACAAGGGGCCACACTGAAGCTTTCTTT. This gives the protein CAWSVSRTRGHTEAFF.

This sequence joins TRBV7-9 and TRBJ2-7, with D perhaps matching TRBD1 (6 bases). The V gene lost 4 bases and the J gene lost 2 bases, with 15 bases spanning the gap. The CDR3 runs 15 residues. Germline V CDR1 and CDR2: SEHNR, FQNEAQ (reference sequence). CDR3 in amino acids: CASSSIEGDTYEQYF. The CDR3, as DNA: TGTGCCAGCAGCTCCATCGAGGGGGATACCTACGAGCAGTACTTC.

This rearrangement joins TRBV10-2 to TRBJ2-4; D assignment may be TRBD1 or TRBD2 (5 bases each). Per germline, CDR1 WSHSY and CDR2 SAAADI. V gave up 5 bases and J gave up 0 bases, with 8 bases separating them. There are 14 residues in the CDR3. CDR3 nucleotides: TGCGCCAGCAGTCGGGGCTCAGCCAAAAACATTCAGTACTTC. This gives the protein CASSRGSAKNIQYF.

The rearrangement joins TRBV5-6 to TRBJ2-5; 15 bases match TRBD2. This CDR3 has 16 amino acids. CDR1 and CDR2 from the germline V gene are SGHDT and YYEEEE. The J segment lost 5 bases and the V segment lost 4 bases, leaving 6 bases of the junction unmatched. For the CDR3, the DNA is TGTGCCAGCAGCACCCGGACTAGCGGGAGGGGCGAGACCCAGTACTTC. Residues: CASSTRTSGRGETQYF. The full variable domain, with the rest looked up from reference TRBV5-6 and TRBJ2-5, is DAGVTQSPTHLIKTRGQQVTLRCSPKSGHDTVSWYQQALGQGPQFIFQYYEEEERQRGNFPDRFSGHQFPNYSSELNVNALLLGDSALYLCASSTRTSGRGETQYFGPGTRLLVL.

The chain employs TRBV4-1 and TRBJ1-2, with D possibly matching TRBD1 (5 bases). The CDR3 totals 16 residues. With 2 bases removed from V and 2 bases from J, the gap between germline ends came to 15 bases. Germline values: CDR1 MGHRA, CDR2 YSYEKL. Written as DNA, the CDR3 is TGCGCCAGCAGCCAATCAACCCCAGGGAAGAACTATGGCTACACCTTC. This encodes CASSQSTPGKNYGYTF.

The rearrangement uses TRBV10-3 and TRBJ2-7; D remains ambiguous. V lost 8 bases and J 5 bases, leaving 13 bases between the germline ends. Germline V gene lookup returns CDR1 ENHRY and CDR2 SYGVKD. This CDR3 is built from 12 residues. Here the CDR3 DNA reads TGTGCCATCGGGATCGGCTCGGACGAGCAGTACTTC. Amino acid sequence: CAIGIGSDEQYF.

A note on this clone: Other DNA sequences in the sample encode the same CDR3. This chain joins TRBV6-5 and TRBJ1-2; D is unresolved. Trimming cost V 0 bases and J 2 bases, with 4 bases left between them. Germline CDR1 reads MNHEY; CDR2 reads SVGAGI. The CDR3 covers 13 residues. The CDR3 DNA is TGTGCCAGCAGTTACTCGGCCAACTATGGCTACACCTTC. Its protein product is CASSYSANYGYTF.

The gene calls are TRBV6-5 and TRBJ2-7; possibly TRBD2 for D (5 bases). V was clipped by 8 bases and J by 3 bases, with 14 bases between them. The CDR3 is 13 amino acids. The V gene's germline CDR1 is MNHEY and CDR2 SVGAGI. The CDR3, as DNA: TGTGCCAGCGCGGGTAGCGCTAACTACGAGCAGTACTTC. Translation: CASAGSANYEQYF.

The rearrangement uses TRBV25-1 and TRBJ2-7; TRBD1 matches 9 bases. Per the germline V gene, CDR1 is MGHDK and CDR2 is SYGVNS. V gave up 5 bases and J gave up 4 bases; unmatched junction bases: 6. The CDR3 contains 14 residues. In DNA, the CDR3 is TGTGCCAGCAGTCCGGGACAGGGACTTTACGAGCAGTACTTC. Residues: CASSPGQGLYEQYF.